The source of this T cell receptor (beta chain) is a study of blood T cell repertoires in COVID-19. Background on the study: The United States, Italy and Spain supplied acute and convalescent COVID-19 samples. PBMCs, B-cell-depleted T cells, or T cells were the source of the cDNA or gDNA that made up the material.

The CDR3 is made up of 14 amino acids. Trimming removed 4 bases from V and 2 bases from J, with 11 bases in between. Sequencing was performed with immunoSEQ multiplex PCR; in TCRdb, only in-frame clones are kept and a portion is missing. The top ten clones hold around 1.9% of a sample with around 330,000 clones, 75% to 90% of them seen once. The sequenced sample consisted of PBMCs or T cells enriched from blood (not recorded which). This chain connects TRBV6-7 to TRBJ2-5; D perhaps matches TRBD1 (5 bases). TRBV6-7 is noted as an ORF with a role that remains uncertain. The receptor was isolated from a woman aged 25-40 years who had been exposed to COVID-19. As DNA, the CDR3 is TGTGCCAGCAGTTTCCGACAGAGACAAGAGACCCAGTACTTC. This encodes CASSFRQRQETQYF.